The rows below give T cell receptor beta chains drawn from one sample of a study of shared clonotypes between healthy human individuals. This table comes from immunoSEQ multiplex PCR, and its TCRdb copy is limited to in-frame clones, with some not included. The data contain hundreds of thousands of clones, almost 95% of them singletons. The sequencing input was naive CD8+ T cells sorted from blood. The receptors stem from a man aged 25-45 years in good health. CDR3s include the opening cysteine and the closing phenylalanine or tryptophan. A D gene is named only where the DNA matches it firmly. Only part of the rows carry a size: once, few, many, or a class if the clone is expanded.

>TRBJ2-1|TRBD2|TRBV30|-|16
TGTGCCTGGAGTGACGGGACTAGCGGGAGTGTAAATGAGCAGTTCTTC
CAWSDGTSGSVNEQFF
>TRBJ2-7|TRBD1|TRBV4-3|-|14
TGCGCCAGCAGCCCGGCAGGACAGGACTACGAGCAGTACTTC
CASSPAGQDYEQYF
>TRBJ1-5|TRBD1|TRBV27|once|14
TGTGCCAGCAGTTGGACAGGGGGCTATCAGCCCCAGCATTTT
CASSWTGGYQPQHF
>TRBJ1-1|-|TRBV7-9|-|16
TGTGCCAGCAGCTTAGGGGCCCCCCGGACGAACACTGAAGCTTTCTTT
CASSLGAPRTNTEAFF
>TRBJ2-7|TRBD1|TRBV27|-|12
TGTGCCAGCAGGACAGGGCACTACGAGCAGTACTTC
CASRTGHYEQYF
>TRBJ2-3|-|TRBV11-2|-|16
TGTGCCAGCAGCACCCCAGGGAGAAAGAGCACAGATACGCAGTATTTT
CASSTPGRKSTDTQYF
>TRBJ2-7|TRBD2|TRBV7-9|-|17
TGTGCCAGCGGGGGACTAGCGGGAGTAATTTTCGGCCACGAGCAGTACTTC
CASGGLAGVIFGHEQYF
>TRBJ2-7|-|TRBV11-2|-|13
TGTGCCAGCAGCTTAGCGGTTTTTGGGGAGCAGTACTTC
CASSLAVFGEQYF
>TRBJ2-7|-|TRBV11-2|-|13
TGTGCCAGCAGCTTACTGCGTTCCTACGAGCAGTACTTC
CASSLLRSYEQYF
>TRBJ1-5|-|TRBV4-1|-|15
TGCGCCAGCAGCCAAGATGAGGGTTCCAATCAGCCCCAGCATTTT
CASSQDEGSNQPQHF
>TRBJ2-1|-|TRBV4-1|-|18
TGCGCCAGCAGCCAAGACCCCGGTGAGGGCCGCCCCTACAATGAGCAGTTCTTC
CASSQDPGEGRPYNEQFF
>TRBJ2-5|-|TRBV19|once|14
TGTGCCAGTAGTATGGGGCAGGGGTTGGAGACCCAGTACTTC
CASSMGQGLETQYF
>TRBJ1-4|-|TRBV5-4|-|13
TGTGCCAGCCGGGACCCAACTAATGAAAAACTGTTTTTT
CASRDPTNEKLFF
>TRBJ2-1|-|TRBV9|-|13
TGTGCCAGTGGGGGCTCGGCCTACAATGAGCAGTTCTTC
CASGGSAYNEQFF
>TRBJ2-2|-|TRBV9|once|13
TGTGCCAGCAGCGTACCATACACCGGGGAGCTGTTTTTT
CASSVPYTGELFF
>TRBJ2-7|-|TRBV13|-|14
TGTGCCAGCAGCTCGAGGGGAAGCTCCTACGAGCAGTACTTC
CASSSRGSSYEQYF
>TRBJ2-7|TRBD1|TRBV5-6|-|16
TGTGCCAGCAGCTTTGGGGCGGCAGGGGGAACCTACGAGCAGTACTTC
CASSFGAAGGTYEQYF
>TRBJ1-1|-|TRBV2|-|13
TGTGCCAGCAACGATGGCAGGGGCACTGAAGCTTTCTTT
CASNDGRGTEAFF
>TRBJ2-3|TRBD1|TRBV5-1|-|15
TGCGCCAGCAGCTGGGGGACAGAATTCACAGATACGCAGTATTTT
CASSWGTEFTDTQYF
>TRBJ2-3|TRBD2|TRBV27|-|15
TGTGCCAGCAGTTTGGAGACTAGCGGCACAGATACGCAGTATTTT
CASSLETSGTDTQYF
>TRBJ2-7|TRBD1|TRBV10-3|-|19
TGTGCCATCAGTGAAAGTCAGCTTATGGGACAGGGAGGGGTCTACGAGCAGTACTTC
CAISESQLMGQGGVYEQYF
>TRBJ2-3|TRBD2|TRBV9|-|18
TGTGCCAGCAGCGTAGATGCTAGCGGGAGTCCCCGCACAGATACGCAGTATTTT
CASSVDASGSPRTDTQYF
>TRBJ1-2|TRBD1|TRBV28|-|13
TGTGCCAGCAGTTGGACAGGGCGATATGGCTACACCTTC
CASSWTGRYGYTF
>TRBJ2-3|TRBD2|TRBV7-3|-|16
TGTGCCAGCAGCCCAGCGGGAGGAGTAAGCACAGATACGCAGTATTTT
CASSPAGGVSTDTQYF
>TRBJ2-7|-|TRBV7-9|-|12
TGTGCCAGCAGCGTATCCACCAACGAGCAGTACTTC
CASSVSTNEQYF
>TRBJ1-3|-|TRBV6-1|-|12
TGTGCCAGCCCAGGGGTCGGAAACACCATATATTTT
CASPGVGNTIYF